One and the same sample provided the 10 T cell receptor beta chains below, sequenced in a study of T cells in Graves' hyperthyroidism and ophthalmopathy. Template material for amplifying TCR beta CDR3 regions consisted of RNA transcripts. With the HTBI primer set, the TCR CDR3 went through a first round of RT-PCR. TCRdb itself ran the multiplex PCR reads through MiXCR, one entry per CDR3 protein. The top ten clones hold approximately 15% of a sample with hundreds of thousands of distinct CDR3 sequences, 12% to 15% of them seen once. The source material was blood. These receptors came from a woman between 35 and 50 years old with Graves' hyperthyroidism.

The V gene is TRBV19, the J gene TRBJ2-1; 8 bases fit TRBD1. CDR1 is LNHDA and CDR2 is SQIVND in the germline V gene (reference sequence). The CDR3 consists of 17 residues. Trimming at V came to 3 bases and at J to 0 bases, leaving 7 bases not matched to a gene. CDR3 sequence reads: CASSMTGAPASYNEQFF. The CDR3 bases are TGTGCCAGTAGTATGACAGGGGCGCCCGCCTCCTACAATGAGCAGTTCTTC.

With regard to this clonotype: This CDR3 is missing its conserved last phenylalanine or tryptophan, likely due to a read error. The CDR3 region is CDSSERGRDEQFL. As DNA, the CDR3 is TGTGACAGCAGTGAACGGGGCAGGGATGAGCAGTTCCTC. The chain uses TRBV2 and TRBJ2-1; TRBD1 or TRBD2 may be the D gene (5 bases each). The CDR3 has 13 amino acids. Per the germline V gene, CDR1 is SNHLY and CDR2 is FYNNEI.

J is TRBJ1-2 and V is TRBV28; tentative D call: TRBD1 (6 bases). Trimming pared 6 bases from V and 8 bases from J, leaving 16 bases between. The CDR3 spans 13 residues. CDR1 and CDR2 from the germline V gene are MDHEN and SYDVKM. The CDR3 DNA sequence: TGTGCCAGCAGCCCTACTACAGGGACCGGCTACACCTTC. It yields the protein CASSPTTGTGYTF.

This clonotype has only a few counts. CDR3 sequence reads: CASSQRAGGKGSYNEQFF. The CDR3 region has the DNA TGTGCCAGCAGCCAACGGGCGGGAGGGAAGGGCTCCTACAATGAGCAGTTCTTC. The chain uses TRBV3-1 and TRBJ2-1, with 9 bases lining up with TRBD2. This CDR3 region has 18 residues. V lost 2 bases and J lost 0; bases outside the gene matches: 8. Per the germline V gene, CDR1 is LGHDT and CDR2 is YNNKEL (reference sequence).

This clonotype was counted at least ten times. The rearrangement links TRBV3-1 to TRBJ2-5; 10 nucleotides line up with TRBD1. The germline gives CDR1 LGHDT, CDR2 YNNKEL (reference sequence). The V gene end was trimmed by 4 bases and the J gene end by 10 bases; junction bases not matched to a gene: 3. CDR3 length equals 12 residues. This CDR3 is CASSLTGGDQYF. DNA of the CDR3: TGTGCCAGCAGCCTGACAGGGGGCGACCAGTACTTC.

This clonotype occurred many times. The gene calls are TRBV28 and TRBJ2-3, with TRBD2 matching over 10 bases. Germline CDR1 reads MDHEN; CDR2 reads SYDVKM. Trimming removed 6 bases from V and 2 bases from J; junction bases left unmatched: 5. The CDR3 consists of 15 residues. CDR3 amino acids: CASRLAGPNTDTQYF. CDR3 bases: TGTGCCAGCAGACTAGCGGGACCGAACACAGATACGCAGTATTTT.

This clonotype was seen at least ten times. The chain links TRBV28 to TRBJ1-5, with no clear D. This CDR3 contains 12 residues. Germline V gene lookup returns CDR1 MDHEN and CDR2 SYDVKM. Trimming left V 7 bases short and J 5 bases short, with 9 bases between. As DNA, the CDR3 is TGTGCCAGCAACCTGGAGGATCAGCCCCAGCATTTT. Translating it yields CASNLEDQPQHF.

Many counts were recorded for this clonotype. The V and J genes are TRBV6-1 and TRBJ2-3; perhaps TRBD2 as D (6 bases). The CDR3 covers 16 residues. Trimming cost V 0 bases and J 6 bases, with 16 bases left between them. Germline V CDR1 and CDR2: MNHNS, SASEGT. CDR3 bases: TGTGCCAGCAGTGAAGCGGCAGGGCCTCGGGGGGATACGCAGTATTTT. Translating gives CASSEAAGPRGDTQYF.

The genes are TRBV9 and TRBJ2-7; 7 bases line up with TRBD1. V shed 3 bases and J 5 bases; nucleotides not matched to a gene: 8. The germline CDR1 and CDR2 sequences are SGDLS and YYNGEE. The CDR3 length is 14 residues. CDR3 sequence (DNA): TGTGCCAGCAGCGCTGCAGACAGGGAACACGAGCAGTACTTC. Translating it yields CASSAADREHEQYF.

The sample holds a few counts of this clonotype. The CDR3 sequence: CASSARPNEQFF. DNA of the CDR3: TGTGCCAGCAGCGCCCGGCCTAATGAGCAGTTCTTC. The chain couples TRBV11-2 to TRBJ2-1; D uncertain. Germline CDR1 is SGHAT and CDR2 is FQNNGV. The V end lost 5 bases, the J end lost 7 bases, and 9 bases lay between the germline ends. This CDR3 is 12 amino acids long.